One and the same sample provided the 25 T cell receptor beta chains below, sequenced in a study of blood T cell repertoires in COVID-19. Only in-frame clones appear in the TCRdb table, and some are missing; sequencing was by immunoSEQ multiplex PCR. The sample contains 200,000 to 250,000 clones, 80% to 90% of which appear only once. Sequences were obtained from PBMCs or T cells enriched from blood (not recorded which). These receptors all stem from a man aged 25-40 years in a cohort exposed to, infected with or recovered from COVID-19 (not recorded which).

In its sample, this clone was seen once. This chain uses TRBV7-8 with TRBJ1-2, with D unclear. Trimming took off 2 bases at V and 1 base at J, with 8 bases between the two ends. CDR1 is SGHVS, CDR2 FQNEAQ, per germline. This CDR3 comprises 14 residues. The CDR3 nucleotides read TGTGCCAGCAGCTTATCTCACAGTAACTATGGCTACACCTTC. Translated: CASSLSHSNYGYTF. Based on the CDR3 plus reference TRBV7-8 and TRBJ1-2, the full variable domain is GAGVSQSPRYKVAKRGQDVALRCDPISGHVSLFWYQQALGQGPEFLTYFQNEAQLDKSGLPSDRFFAERPEGSVSTLKIQRTQQEDSAVYLCASSLSHSNYGYTFGSGTRLTVV.

This clone came up once. The rearrangement links TRBV7-2 to TRBJ2-7; 9 positions match TRBD2. Germline assignment: CDR1 SGHTA and CDR2 FQGNSA. The CDR3 runs to 18 residues. J lost 6 bases, V lost 4 bases, and 19 bases had no gene match. DNA for the CDR3: TGTGCCAGCAGCTCCTCGGGGACTAGCTGGGGAGGTCGAGTCGAGCAGTACTTC. This codes for CASSSSGTSWGGRVEQYF.

The chain has TRBV15 and TRBJ2-7; 9 positions match TRBD1. Germline lookup yields CDR1 LNHNV and CDR2 YYDKDF (reference sequence). CDR3 length: 15 amino acids. With 0 bases clipped from V and 2 bases from J, the junction kept 2 bases outside the gene matches. The CDR3 protein is CATSREGQGTYEQYF. The CDR3 nucleotides are TGTGCCACCAGCAGAGAGGGACAGGGCACCTACGAGCAGTACTTC.

The chain carries TRBV6-2 or TRBV6-3 and TRBJ2-7; 7 bases match TRBD1. Losses at the gene ends were 3 bases for V and 2 bases for J; bases not matched to a gene: 22. Germline assignment: CDR1 MNHEY and CDR2 SVGEGT. The CDR3 totals 20 residues. As DNA, the CDR3 is TGTGCCAGCAGTTATAAAATTTGGGGACAGTCGTCGATGAGCCCCTACGAGCAGTACTTC. It codes for CASSYKIWGQSSMSPYEQYF.

The chain carries TRBV11-2 and TRBJ1-1; a weak D match, TRBD1 (5 bases). V was cut by 6 bases and J by 8 bases, with 13 bases left in between. This CDR3 spans 12 amino acids. Germline CDR1 reads SGHAT; CDR2 reads FQNNGV. For the CDR3, the DNA is TGTGCCAGCAGTTATGACAGAAAAGAAGCTTTCTTT. Protein: CASSYDRKEAFF.

The chain uses TRBV27 and TRBJ1-3, with 9 bases lining up with TRBD1. CDR3 size: 16 residues. The V and J ends lost 0 bases and 4 bases, in that order; junction bases with no gene match: 4. The germline gives CDR1 MNHEY, CDR2 SMNVEV (reference sequence). CDR3 coding DNA: TGTGCCAGCAGTTTATCCGGGACAGGGTTAGGAAACACCATATATTTT. The encoded protein is CASSLSGTGLGNTIYF.

The count of this clone is one. The rearrangement joins TRBV27 to TRBJ2-7; TRBD1 matches at 7 bases. With V trimmed by 5 bases and J by 6 bases, 13 bases remained unmatched. Germline V gives CDR1 MNHEY, CDR2 SMNVEV (reference sequence). The CDR3 spans 15 residues. The CDR3 DNA reads TGTGCCAGCAGTCACATGACAGGGTTAGAGGGCGAGCAGTACTTC. This encodes CASSHMTGLEGEQYF.

This clone turned up a few times. The chain carries TRBV11-2 and TRBJ1-4; D perhaps matches TRBD1 (5 bases). Germline assignment: CDR1 SGHAT and CDR2 FQNNGV. The CDR3 contains 15 residues. V lost 2 bases to trimming and J lost 5 bases, with 12 bases between them. CDR3 sequence (DNA): TGTGCCAGCAGCTTACGGCGACAGATCAATGAAAAACTGTTTTTT. Translating gives CASSLRRQINEKLFF. Using reference TRBV11-2 and TRBJ1-4 for the parts outside the CDR3, the full variable domain is EAGVAQSPRYKIIEKRQSVAFWCNPISGHATLYWYQQILGQGPKLLIQFQNNGVVDDSQLPKDRFSAERLKGVDSTLKIQPAKLEDSAVYLCASSLRRQINEKLFFGSGTQLSVL.

The rearrangement joins TRBV2 to TRBJ1-1; D perhaps matches TRBD1 (6 bases). The CDR3 runs 15 residues. Germline V gene sequence: CDR1 SNHLY, CDR2 FYNNEI. Trimming shortened V by 4 bases and J by 3 bases, and 15 bases separated the two germline ends. The CDR3 region is CASSVTNRADTEAFF. In DNA, the CDR3 is TGTGCCAGCAGTGTGACTAACAGGGCAGACACTGAAGCTTTCTTT. The full variable domain, completed using reference TRBV2 and TRBJ1-1, is EPEVTQTPSHQVTQMGQEVILRCVPISNHLYFYWYRQILGQKVEFLVSFYNNEISEKSEIFDDQFSVERPDGSNFTLKIRSTKLEDSAMYFCASSVTNRADTEAFFGQGTRLTVV.

This chain links TRBV28 with TRBJ2-4; possibly TRBD1 for D (5 bases). Per germline, CDR1 MDHEN and CDR2 SYDVKM. Trimming shortened V by 5 bases and J by 2 bases, and 16 bases separated the two germline ends. The CDR3 is made up of 16 amino acids. The CDR3: CASSPRGRVTKNIQYF. The CDR3, as DNA: TGTGCCAGCAGTCCTCGAGGCAGGGTGACCAAAAACATTCAGTACTTC.

This chain links TRBV6-5 with TRBJ1-2; tentative D call: TRBD1 (6 bases). V was pared by 0 bases and J by 4 bases, with 15 bases between. Germline V gene data show CDR1 as MNHEY and CDR2 as SVGAGI. The CDR3 is 16 residues long. The CDR3 DNA follows: TGTGCCAGCAGTTACTCTTCACAGGGTGACGGCTATGGCTACACCTTC. Amino acid sequence: CASSYSSQGDGYGYTF.

V gene TRBV5-1 combines with J gene TRBJ1-3; D gene ambiguous. Germline V gene sequence: CDR1 SGHRS, CDR2 YFSETQ. The V and J ends lost 3 bases and 0 bases respectively, with 13 bases between them. There are 16 residues in the CDR3. The CDR3 here is CASSSTGSYSGNTIYF. CDR3 sequence (DNA): TGCGCCAGCAGCTCGACGGGGTCCTACTCTGGAAACACCATATATTTT.

The chain has TRBV29-1 and TRBJ2-1; 10 nucleotides agree with TRBD1. The V gene's germline CDR1 is SQVTM and CDR2 ANQGSEA. The CDR3 is made up of 13 amino acids. Losses at the gene ends were 6 bases for V and 6 bases for J; bases not matched to a gene: 5. The CDR3 here is CSVPGTGANEQFF. In DNA, the CDR3 is TGCAGCGTCCCCGGGACAGGGGCCAATGAGCAGTTCTTC.

The J gene is TRBJ2-5, the V gene TRBV19, with D perhaps matching TRBD1 (5 bases). This CDR3 has 15 residues. Germline CDR1 is LNHDA and CDR2 is SQIVND (reference sequence). Trimming pared 6 bases from V and 5 bases from J, leaving 19 bases between. The CDR3 coding sequence is TGTGCCAGTAGCCAGCCAGACAGTTTTCGGGAGACCCAGTACTTC. This gives the protein CASSQPDSFRETQYF.

The chain couples TRBV2 to TRBJ2-3, with 11 bases lining up with TRBD2. The CDR3 length is 16 residues. Germline lookup yields CDR1 SNHLY and CDR2 FYNNEI. V lost 5 bases to trimming and J lost 9 bases; unmatched junction nucleotides: 13. Here the CDR3 DNA reads TGTGCCAGCAGTTTGCTAGCGGGAGGAACCTCAGGCACGCAGTATTTT. Protein sequence: CASSLLAGGTSGTQYF. The whole variable domain, filled in from reference TRBV2 and TRBJ2-3, reads EPEVTQTPSHQVTQMGQEVILRCVPISNHLYFYWYRQILGQKVEFLVSFYNNEISEKSEIFDDQFSVERPDGSNFTLKIRSTKLEDSAMYFCASSLLAGGTSGTQYFGPGTRLTVL.

This chain links TRBV19 with TRBJ1-5; 7 bases map to TRBD1. V gave up 1 base and J gave up 0 bases; unmatched junction bases: 6. Germline loops: CDR1 LNHDA, CDR2 SQIVND (reference sequence). The CDR3 runs to 17 residues. For the CDR3, the DNA is TGTGCCAGTAGTATAGTTGAAGGGGGCTATAGCAATCAGCCCCAGCATTTT. Amino acid sequence: CASSIVEGGYSNQPQHF.

This chain uses TRBV5-1 with TRBJ1-1; D unclear. V gave up 4 bases and J gave up 1 base, with 14 bases separating them. Germline V gene sequence: CDR1 SGHRS, CDR2 YFSETQ. The CDR3 is 15 residues long. This CDR3 is CASSSRPGTNTEAFF. The CDR3 nucleotides are TGCGCCAGCAGCAGCCGACCGGGAACGAACACTGAAGCTTTCTTT.

The chain uses TRBV18 and TRBJ1-6, with D unclear. V shed 1 base and J shed 0 bases, with 10 bases lying between them. This CDR3 spans 17 amino acids. Germline V gene sequence: CDR1 KGHSH, CDR2 LQKENI. CDR3 nucleotides: TGTGCCAGCTCACCACGGGCAGCCAGCTCCTATAATTCACCCCTCCACTTT. This gives the protein CASSPRAASSYNSPLHF.

As DNA, the CDR3 is TGTGCCAGCTCACCACCGGAGAAACAAGAGACCCAGTACTTC. Translating gives CASSPPEKQETQYF. This rearrangement joins TRBV18 to TRBJ2-5; D is undetermined. The CDR3 spans 14 residues. V shed 0 bases and J shed 2 bases, with 7 bases lying between them. The germline V gene has CDR1 KGHSH and CDR2 LQKENI.

The genes are TRBV15 and TRBJ2-5; D is possibly TRBD2 (5 bases). This CDR3 contains 14 residues. The germline V gene encodes CDR1 LNHNV and CDR2 YYDKDF (reference sequence). Trimming pared 2 bases from V and 4 bases from J, leaving 11 bases between. The CDR3 DNA follows: TGTGCCACCAGCAGAAGATCGGGGTTAGAGACCCAGTACTTC. This sequence encodes CATSRRSGLETQYF. The full variable domain, its missing parts supplied by reference TRBV15 and TRBJ2-5, is DAMVIQNPRYQVTQFGKPVTLSCSQTLNHNVMYWYQQKSSQAPKLLFHYYDKDFNNEADTPDNFQSRRPNTSFCFLDIRSPGLGDTAMYLCATSRRSGLETQYFGPGTRLLVL.

The chain couples TRBV19 to TRBJ1-2; 11 bases agree with TRBD1. Germline CDR1 reads LNHDA; CDR2 reads SQIVND (reference sequence). This CDR3 contains 15 residues. The J segment lost 2 bases and the V segment lost 9 bases, leaving 8 bases of the junction unmatched. CDR3 DNA sequence: TGTGCCAGCGACGCCAGGGACAGGGGGAACTATGGCTACACCTTC. Its protein product is CASDARDRGNYGYTF. The full variable domain, its missing parts supplied by reference TRBV19 and TRBJ1-2, is DGGITQSPKYLFRKEGQNVTLSCEQNLNHDAMYWYRQDPGQGLRLIYYSQIVNDFQKGDIAEGYSVSREKKESFPLTVTSAQKNPTAFYLCASDARDRGNYGYTFGSGTRLTVV.

The rearrangement joins TRBV12-3 or TRBV12-4 to TRBJ1-1; D might be TRBD1 (6 bases). Trimming took 6 bases from V and 6 from J, leaving 14 bases between them. The length of the CDR3 is 13 residues. CDR3 amino acids: CASRHTGFPEAFF. Here the CDR3 DNA reads TGTGCCAGCAGACATACAGGGTTTCCTGAAGCTTTCTTT.

V gene TRBV11-2 combines with J gene TRBJ2-7, with TRBD2 matching over 8 bases. The CDR3 spans 14 residues. The ends lost 4 bases at V and 5 bases at J; junction bases unmatched: 7. Germline V gives CDR1 SGHAT, CDR2 FQNNGV. The CDR3: CASSSGLGYNEQYF. CDR3 DNA: TGTGCCAGCAGCTCGGGACTAGGGTACAACGAGCAGTACTTC. Filled out from reference TRBV11-2 and TRBJ2-7, the complete variable domain reads EAGVAQSPRYKIIEKRQSVAFWCNPISGHATLYWYQQILGQGPKLLIQFQNNGVVDDSQLPKDRFSAERLKGVDSTLKIQPAKLEDSAVYLCASSSGLGYNEQYFGPGTRLTVT.

J is TRBJ1-1 and V is TRBV19; no firm D call. V was pared by 4 bases and J by 0 bases, with 6 bases between. This CDR3 has 13 amino acids. Germline CDR1 is LNHDA and CDR2 is SQIVND (reference sequence). CDR3 sequence: CASSTSVNTEAFF. CDR3 bases: TGTGCCAGTAGTACATCAGTGAACACTGAAGCTTTCTTT.

CDR3 amino acids: CASSQYQGDNQPQHF. DNA of the CDR3: TGCGCCAGCAGCCAGTATCAGGGGGACAATCAGCCCCAGCATTTT. This chain uses TRBV4-1 with TRBJ1-5; 7 bases agree with TRBD1. The trim removed 3 bases at V and 3 bases at J, leaving 5 bases unmatched. This CDR3 spans 15 amino acids. Germline CDR1 MGHRA, CDR2 YSYEKL.